A selection of T cell receptor beta chains follows, all from one sample in a study of shared clonotypes between healthy human individuals. The repertoire was sequenced with immunoSEQ multiplex PCR; TCRdb's copy has only in-frame clones and lacks some. The profile covers a few million clones, with roughly 93% appearing a single time and 1.5% to 2% taken by the ten largest. Specimen: naive CD8+ T cells from PBMCs. These receptors all come from a young man in good health. Some clones in this sample may be carry-over from other donors' samples. Each CDR3 is given with its conserved first and last residue. D genes are given only for firm matches.

CASSVVGGFYNEQFF	TGTGCCAGCAGCGTAGTAGGGGGATTCTACAATGAGCAGTTCTTC	NA	TRBV9	TRBJ2-1
CASSPDRGFAEAFF	TGTGCCAGCAGCCCTGACAGGGGGTTTGCTGAAGCTTTCTTT	TRBD1	TRBV13	TRBJ1-1
CASGSLGNEQFF	TGTGCGAGTGGGAGCCTAGGCAATGAGCAGTTCTTC	NA	TRBV27	TRBJ2-1
CASSLIQGNTEAFF	TGTGCCAGCAGCTTGATTCAGGGGAACACTGAAGCTTTCTTT	NA	TRBV5-4	TRBJ1-1
CASSLGGTHYNEQFF	TGTGCCAGCAGTTTAGGCGGGACCCACTACAATGAGCAGTTCTTC	NA	TRBV27	TRBJ2-1
CASSLSGGNYGYTF	TGTGCCAGCAGCTTATCAGGGGGCAACTATGGCTACACCTTC	TRBD1	TRBV7-9	TRBJ1-2
CASGQPSGQKETQYF	TGCGCCAGCGGACAGCCTTCGGGACAGAAGGAGACCCAGTACTTC	TRBD1	TRBV10-1	TRBJ2-5
CASSLGQQMEKLFF	TGTGCCAGCTCCTTGGGACAACAGATGGAAAAACTGTTTTTT	NA	TRBV18	TRBJ1-4
CSGTGLTNTEAFF	TGCAGCGGGACGGGACTGACCAACACTGAAGCTTTCTTT	NA	TRBV29-1	TRBJ1-1
CSVEIGTPYEQYF	TGCAGCGTTGAAATTGGGACTCCCTACGAGCAGTACTTC	NA	TRBV29-1	TRBJ2-7
CASSLARTSGINNEQFF	TGTGCCAGCAGCTTAGCGCGGACTAGCGGGATTAACAATGAGCAGTTCTTC	TRBD2	TRBV7-6	TRBJ2-1